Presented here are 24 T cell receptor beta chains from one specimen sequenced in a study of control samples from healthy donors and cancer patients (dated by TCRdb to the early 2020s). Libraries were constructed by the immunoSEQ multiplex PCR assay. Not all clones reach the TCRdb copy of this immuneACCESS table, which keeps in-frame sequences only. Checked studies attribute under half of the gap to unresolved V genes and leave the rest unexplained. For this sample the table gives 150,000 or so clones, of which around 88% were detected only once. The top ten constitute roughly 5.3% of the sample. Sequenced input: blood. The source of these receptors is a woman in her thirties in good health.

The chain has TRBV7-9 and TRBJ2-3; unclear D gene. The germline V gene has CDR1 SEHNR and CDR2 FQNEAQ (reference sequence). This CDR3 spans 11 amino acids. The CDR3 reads CAAQLTDTQYF. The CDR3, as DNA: TGTGCAGCACAGCTGACAGATACGCAGTATTTT. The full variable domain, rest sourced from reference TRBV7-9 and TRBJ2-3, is DTGVSQNPRHKITKRGQNVTFRCDPISEHNRLYWYRQTLGQGPEFLTYFQNEAQLEKSRLLSDRFSAERPKGSFSTLEIQRTEQGDSAMYLCAAQLTDTQYFGPGTRLTVL.

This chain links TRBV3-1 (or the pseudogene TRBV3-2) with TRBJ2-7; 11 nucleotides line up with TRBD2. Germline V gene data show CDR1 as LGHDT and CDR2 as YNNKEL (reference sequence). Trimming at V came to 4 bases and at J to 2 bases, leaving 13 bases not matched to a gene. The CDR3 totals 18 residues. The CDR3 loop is CASSPTGRGLAATYEQYF. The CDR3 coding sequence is TGTGCCAGCAGCCCCACAGGACGGGGACTAGCGGCGACCTACGAGCAGTACTTC.

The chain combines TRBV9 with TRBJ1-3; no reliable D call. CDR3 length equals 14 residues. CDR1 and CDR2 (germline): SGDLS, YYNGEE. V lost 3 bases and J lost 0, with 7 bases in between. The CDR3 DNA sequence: TGTGCCAGCAGCGGGGGAAACTCTGGAAACACCATATATTTT. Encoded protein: CASSGGNSGNTIYF.

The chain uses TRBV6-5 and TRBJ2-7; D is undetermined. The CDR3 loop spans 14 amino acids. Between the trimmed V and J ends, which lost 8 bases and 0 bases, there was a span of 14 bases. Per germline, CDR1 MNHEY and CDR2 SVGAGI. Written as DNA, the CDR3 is TGTGCCAGCGAGGCCTTTTCGAGCTCCTACGAGCAGTACTTC. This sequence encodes CASEAFSSSYEQYF.

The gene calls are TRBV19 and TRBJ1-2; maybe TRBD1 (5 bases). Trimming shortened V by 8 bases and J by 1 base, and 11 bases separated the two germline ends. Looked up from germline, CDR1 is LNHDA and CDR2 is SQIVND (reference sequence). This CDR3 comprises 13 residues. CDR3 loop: CASSAGLNYGYTF. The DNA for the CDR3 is TGTGCCAGTTCGGCAGGGCTTAACTATGGCTACACCTTC.

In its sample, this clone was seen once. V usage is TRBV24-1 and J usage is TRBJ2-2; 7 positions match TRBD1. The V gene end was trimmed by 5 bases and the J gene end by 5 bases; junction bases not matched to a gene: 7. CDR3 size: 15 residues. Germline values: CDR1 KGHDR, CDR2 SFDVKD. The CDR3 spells CATSGLTGNTGELFF. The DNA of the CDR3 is TGTGCCACCAGTGGGCTGACAGGGAATACCGGGGAGCTGTTTTTT.

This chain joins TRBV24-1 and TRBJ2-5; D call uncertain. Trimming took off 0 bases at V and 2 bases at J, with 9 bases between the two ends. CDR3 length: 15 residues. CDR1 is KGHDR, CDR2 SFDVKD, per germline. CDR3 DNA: TGTGCCACCAGTGATTTGACGCCAGGACAAGAGACCCAGTACTTC. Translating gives CATSDLTPGQETQYF.

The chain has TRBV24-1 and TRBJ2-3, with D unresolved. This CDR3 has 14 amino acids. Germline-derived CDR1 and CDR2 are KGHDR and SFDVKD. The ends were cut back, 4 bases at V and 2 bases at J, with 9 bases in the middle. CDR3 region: CATSDLADTDTQYF. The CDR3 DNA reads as TGTGCCACCAGTGACCTGGCGGACACAGATACGCAGTATTTT.

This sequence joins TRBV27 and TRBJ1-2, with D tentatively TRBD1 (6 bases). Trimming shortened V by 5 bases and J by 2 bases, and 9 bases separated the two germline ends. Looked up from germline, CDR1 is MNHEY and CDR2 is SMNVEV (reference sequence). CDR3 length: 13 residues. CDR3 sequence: CASSIQGNYGYTF. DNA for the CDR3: TGTGCCAGCAGTATTCAGGGGAACTATGGCTACACCTTC.

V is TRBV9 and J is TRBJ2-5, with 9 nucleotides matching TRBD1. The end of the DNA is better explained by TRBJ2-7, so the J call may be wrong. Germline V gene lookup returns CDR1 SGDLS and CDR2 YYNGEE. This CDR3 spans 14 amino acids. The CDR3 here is CASSVEGQGYEQYF. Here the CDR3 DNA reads TGTGCCAGCAGCGTAGAGGGACAGGGTTACGAGCAGTACTTC.

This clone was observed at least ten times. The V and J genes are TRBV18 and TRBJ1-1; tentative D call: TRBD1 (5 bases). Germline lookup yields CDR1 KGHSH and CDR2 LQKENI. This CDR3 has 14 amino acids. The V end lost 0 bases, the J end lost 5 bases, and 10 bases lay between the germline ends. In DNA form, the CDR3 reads TGTGCCAGCTCACCACCGGGGGGAGGGACTGAAGCTTTCTTT. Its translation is CASSPPGGGTEAFF.

The CDR3 nucleotides read TGTGCCAGCAGCCAAGGGGGAGAGACCCAGTACTTC. Translated: CASSQGGETQYF. The chain employs TRBV3-1 (or the pseudogene TRBV3-2) and TRBJ2-5; D not certain. V was pared by 1 base and J by 4 bases, with 4 bases between. Germline V gene data show CDR1 as LGHDT and CDR2 as YNNKEL (reference sequence). This CDR3 has 12 residues.

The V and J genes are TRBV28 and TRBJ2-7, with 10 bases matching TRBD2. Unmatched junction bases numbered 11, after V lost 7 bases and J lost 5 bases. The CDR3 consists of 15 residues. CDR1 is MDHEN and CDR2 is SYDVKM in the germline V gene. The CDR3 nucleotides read TGTGCCAGCACCCACTCCGGGACTAGCGAGCACGAGCAGTACTTC. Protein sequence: CASTHSGTSEHEQYF. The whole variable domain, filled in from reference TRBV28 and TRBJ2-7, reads DVKVTQSSRYLVKRTGEKVFLECVQDMDHENMFWYRQDPGLGLRLIYFSYDVKMKEKGDIPEGYSVSREKKERFSLILESASTNQTSMYLCASTHSGTSEHEQYFGPGTRLTVT.

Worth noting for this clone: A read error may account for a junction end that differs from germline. For the CDR3, the DNA is TGTGCCAGCAGCCCACAGGGGTTCTTGACACCCCTCCTCTTT. It translates to CASSPQGFLTPLLF. This chain uses TRBV5-4 with TRBJ1-6; TRBD1 matches at 7 bases. This CDR3 contains 14 residues. Germline CDR1 and CDR2: SGHNT and YYREEE (reference sequence).

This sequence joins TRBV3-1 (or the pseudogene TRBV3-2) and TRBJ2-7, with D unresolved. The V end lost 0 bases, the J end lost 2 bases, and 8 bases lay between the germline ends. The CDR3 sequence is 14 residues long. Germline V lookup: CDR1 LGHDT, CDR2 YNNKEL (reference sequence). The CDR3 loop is CASSQDGQAYEQYF. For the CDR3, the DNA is TGTGCCAGCAGCCAAGATGGGCAGGCCTACGAGCAGTACTTC.

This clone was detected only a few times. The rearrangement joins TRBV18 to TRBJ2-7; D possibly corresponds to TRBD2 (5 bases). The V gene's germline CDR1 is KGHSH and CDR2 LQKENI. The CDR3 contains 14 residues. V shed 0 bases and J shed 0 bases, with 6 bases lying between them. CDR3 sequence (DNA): TGTGCCAGCTCACCACCAGGGAGCTCCTACGAGCAGTACGTC. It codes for CASSPPGSSYEQYV.

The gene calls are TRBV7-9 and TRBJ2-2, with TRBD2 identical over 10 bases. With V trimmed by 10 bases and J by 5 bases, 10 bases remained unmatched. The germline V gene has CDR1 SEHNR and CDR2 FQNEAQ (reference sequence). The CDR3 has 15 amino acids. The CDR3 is CATHRLAGETGELFF. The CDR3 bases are TGTGCCACTCATAGACTAGCGGGTGAGACCGGGGAGCTGTTTTTT.

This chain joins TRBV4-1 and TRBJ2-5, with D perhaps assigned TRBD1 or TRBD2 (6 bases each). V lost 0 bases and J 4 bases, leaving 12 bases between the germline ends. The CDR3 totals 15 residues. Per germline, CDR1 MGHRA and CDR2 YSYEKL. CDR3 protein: CASSQEGGLGETQYF. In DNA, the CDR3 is TGCGCCAGCAGCCAAGAGGGGGGCCTAGGAGAGACCCAGTACTTC.

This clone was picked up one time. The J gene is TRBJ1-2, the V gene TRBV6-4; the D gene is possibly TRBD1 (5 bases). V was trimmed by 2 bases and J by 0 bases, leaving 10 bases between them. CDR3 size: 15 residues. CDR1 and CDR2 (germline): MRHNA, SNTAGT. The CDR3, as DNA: TGTGCCAGCAGTGACACTAAGACAGCTAACTATGGCTACACCTTC. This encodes CASSDTKTANYGYTF.

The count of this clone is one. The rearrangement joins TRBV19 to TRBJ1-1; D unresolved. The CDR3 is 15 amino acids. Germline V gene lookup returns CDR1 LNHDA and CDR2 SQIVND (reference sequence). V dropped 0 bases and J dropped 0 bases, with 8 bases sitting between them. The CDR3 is CASSIDRPLNTEAFF. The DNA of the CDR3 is TGTGCCAGTAGTATAGACAGGCCCTTGAACACTGAAGCTTTCTTT.

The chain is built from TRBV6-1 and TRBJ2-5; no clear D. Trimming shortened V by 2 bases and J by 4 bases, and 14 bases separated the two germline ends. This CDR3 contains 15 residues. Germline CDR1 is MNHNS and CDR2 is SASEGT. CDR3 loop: CASSESHGSRETQYF. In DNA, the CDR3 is TGTGCCAGCAGTGAATCACATGGTTCAAGAGAGACCCAGTACTTC.

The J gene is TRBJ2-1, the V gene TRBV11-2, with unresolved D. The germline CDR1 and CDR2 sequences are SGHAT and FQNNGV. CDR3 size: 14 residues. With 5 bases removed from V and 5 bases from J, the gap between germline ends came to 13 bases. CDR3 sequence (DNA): TGTGCCAGCAGCCAAGGAGCCGCCAACAATGAGCAGTTCTTC. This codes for CASSQGAANNEQFF.

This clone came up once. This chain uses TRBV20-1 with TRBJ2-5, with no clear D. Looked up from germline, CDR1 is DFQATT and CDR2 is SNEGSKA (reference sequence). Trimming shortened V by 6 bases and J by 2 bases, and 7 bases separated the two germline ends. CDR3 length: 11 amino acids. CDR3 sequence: CSATYQETQYF. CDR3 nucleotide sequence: TGCAGTGCGACATATCAAGAGACCCAGTACTTC.

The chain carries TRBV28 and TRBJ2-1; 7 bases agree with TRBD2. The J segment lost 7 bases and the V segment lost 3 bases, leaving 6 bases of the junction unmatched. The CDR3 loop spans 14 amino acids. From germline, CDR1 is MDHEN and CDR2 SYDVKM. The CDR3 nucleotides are TGTGCCAGCAGTTTGGGAGGGAGTCTGAATGAGCAGTTCTTC. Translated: CASSLGGSLNEQFF. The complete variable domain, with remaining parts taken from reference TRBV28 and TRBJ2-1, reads DVKVTQSSRYLVKRTGEKVFLECVQDMDHENMFWYRQDPGLGLRLIYFSYDVKMKEKGDIPEGYSVSREKKERFSLILESASTNQTSMYLCASSLGGSLNEQFFGPGTRLTVL.